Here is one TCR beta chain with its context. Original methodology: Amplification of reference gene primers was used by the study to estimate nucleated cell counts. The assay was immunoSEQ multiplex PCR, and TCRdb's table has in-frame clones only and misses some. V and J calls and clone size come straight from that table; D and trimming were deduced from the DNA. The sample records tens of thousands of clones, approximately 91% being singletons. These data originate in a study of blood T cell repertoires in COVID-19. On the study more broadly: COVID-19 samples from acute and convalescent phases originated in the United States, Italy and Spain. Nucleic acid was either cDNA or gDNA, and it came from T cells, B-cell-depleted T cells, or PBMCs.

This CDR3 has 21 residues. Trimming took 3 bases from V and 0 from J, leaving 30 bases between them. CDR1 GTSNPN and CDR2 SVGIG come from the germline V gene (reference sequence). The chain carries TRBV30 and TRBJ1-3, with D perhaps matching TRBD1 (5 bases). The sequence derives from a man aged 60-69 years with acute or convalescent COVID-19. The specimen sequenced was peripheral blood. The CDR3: CAWSIRTTVSTVDASGNTIYF. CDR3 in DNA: TGTGCCTGGAGCATAAGAACGACAGTCTCTACTGTGGATGCCTCTGGAAACACCATATATTTT.